Listed here are 21 T cell receptor beta chains from one sample, sequenced in a study of blood T cell repertoires in COVID-19. Using immunoSEQ multiplex PCR, the repertoire was profiled, and TCRdb retains in-frame clones only, with some absent. The sample has approximately 210,000 clones; more than 75% are singletons. The sample consisted of peripheral blood. These TCRs come from a human donor in a cohort sampled during active COVID-19.

The chain has TRBV30 and TRBJ2-3, with a possible D match to TRBD2 (7 bases). Trimming left V 0 bases short and J 6 bases short, with 19 bases between. CDR1 and CDR2 from the germline V gene are GTSNPN and SVGIG (reference sequence). CDR3 length equals 16 residues. The CDR3 region is CAWSVKLGGGGDTQYF. CDR3 nucleotide sequence: TGTGCCTGGAGTGTAAAACTCGGCGGGGGCGGGGATACGCAGTATTTT.

The chain has TRBV11-2 and TRBJ1-1, with a tentative D call TRBD1 (5 bases). Germline V CDR1 and CDR2: SGHAT, FQNNGV. The CDR3 loop spans 16 amino acids. V was pared by 2 bases and J by 1 base, with 14 bases between. This chain's CDR3 is CASSLLGGQTNTEAFF. CDR3 bases: TGTGCCAGCAGCTTATTGGGGGGTCAGACGAACACTGAAGCTTTCTTT.

CDR3 residues: CASSMGQIFGNTIYF. The CDR3 nucleotides are TGTGCCAGTAGTATGGGACAGATTTTTGGAAACACCATATATTTT. This chain joins TRBV19 and TRBJ1-3; 7 nucleotides align to TRBD1. Germline CDR1 reads LNHDA; CDR2 reads SQIVND (reference sequence). The CDR3 totals 15 residues. V gave up 3 bases and J gave up 3 bases; unmatched junction bases: 5.

This sequence joins TRBV19 and TRBJ2-2, with 7 positions matching TRBD1. V lost 6 bases, J lost 0 bases, and 4 bases stayed unmatched. The germline gives CDR1 LNHDA, CDR2 SQIVND (reference sequence). CDR3 length: 15 residues. The CDR3 DNA sequence: TGTGCCAGTAGAAGACAGGGAGCGAACACCGGGGAGCTGTTTTTT. It translates to CASRRQGANTGELFF.

V and J are TRBV7-2 and TRBJ2-1, with TRBD2 matching 8 bases. This CDR3 contains 16 residues. Germline CDR1 SGHTA, CDR2 FQGNSA. V lost 1 base to trimming and J lost 7 bases; unmatched junction nucleotides: 9. The CDR3 sequence: CASSLDPAGARNEQFF. CDR3 nucleotides: TGTGCCAGCAGCTTAGATCCAGCGGGAGCTCGGAATGAGCAGTTCTTC.

The V and J genes are TRBV28 and TRBJ2-2, with D perhaps TRBD2 (7 bases). The V gene's germline CDR1 is MDHEN and CDR2 SYDVKM. Deletions cut 5 bases from V and 1 base from J, with 11 bases between. The CDR3 covers 15 residues. CDR3 region: CASSRRGGNTGELFF. The DNA for the CDR3 is TGTGCCAGCAGTCGTAGGGGGGGGAACACCGGGGAGCTGTTTTTT.

The chain has TRBV6-4 and TRBJ2-7, with 8 bases aligning to TRBD2. Germline-derived CDR1 and CDR2 are MRHNA and SNTAGT. There are 17 residues in the CDR3. V trimming: 7 bases; J trimming: 2 bases; junction bases outside the gene matches: 16. CDR3 in DNA: TGTGCCAGCACCCTCAAAGGGGAACTAGCGGACACCTACGAGCAGTACTTC. This sequence encodes CASTLKGELADTYEQYF.

The chain joins TRBV3-1 (or the pseudogene TRBV3-2) to TRBJ2-1; TRBD2 aligns across 13 bases. This CDR3 comprises 15 residues. Germline assignment: CDR1 LGHDT and CDR2 YNNKEL (reference sequence). V dropped 3 bases and J dropped 9; count of bases not matched to a gene: 5. The CDR3 is CASSQPGLAGFEQFF. The CDR3 coding sequence is TGTGCCAGCAGCCAGCCGGGACTAGCGGGGTTTGAGCAGTTCTTC.

V is TRBV18 and J is TRBJ2-5; no clear D. Germline V gives CDR1 KGHSH, CDR2 LQKENI. Trimming took 2 bases from V and 5 from J, leaving 6 bases between them. The CDR3 is 12 amino acids. CDR3 protein: CASSPSMETQYF. CDR3 coding DNA: TGTGCCAGCTCACCATCAATGGAGACCCAGTACTTC.

V is TRBV25-1 and J is TRBJ2-5; TRBD2 matches 10 bases. CDR3 size: 15 residues. The V and J ends lost 5 bases and 1 base, in that order; junction bases with no gene match: 4. From germline, CDR1 is MGHDK and CDR2 SYGVNS. CDR3 coding DNA: TGTGCCAGCAGTTCTAGCGGGAGCCGCCAAGAGACCCAGTACTTC. Protein product: CASSSSGSRQETQYF.

This rearrangement joins TRBV5-1 to TRBJ1-1; TRBD1 matches at 8 bases. Germline V gene sequence: CDR1 SGHRS, CDR2 YFSETQ. The CDR3 covers 14 residues. Trimming removed 0 bases from V and 5 bases from J; junction bases left unmatched: 3. CDR3 coding DNA: TGCGCCAGCAGCTTGGACAGGGGGATAACTGAAGCTTTCTTT. Translating gives CASSLDRGITEAFF.

The chain links TRBV14 to TRBJ2-1, with 11 bases that match TRBD2. CDR3 size: 15 residues. Trimming took 3 bases from V and 9 from J; bases not matched to a gene: 7. Germline assignment: CDR1 SGHDN and CDR2 FVKESK. CDR3 in amino acids: CASSQTSGNIGEQFF. DNA of the CDR3: TGTGCCAGCAGCCAGACTAGCGGGAATATCGGTGAGCAGTTCTTC.

The chain links TRBV10-3 to TRBJ1-5; no definite D call. CDR1 and CDR2 from the germline V gene are ENHRY and SYGVKD. Trimming left V 3 bases short and J 1 base short, with 4 bases between. The CDR3 totals 13 residues. CDR3 residues: CAISDSSNQPQHF. For the CDR3, the DNA is TGTGCCATCAGTGACTCCAGCAATCAGCCCCAGCATTTT.

The chain carries TRBV12-5 and TRBJ1-1; D not resolved. CDR1 is LGHNT, CDR2 FRNRAP, per germline. CDR3 length: 12 residues. The V and J ends lost 0 bases and 11 bases respectively, with 10 bases between them. The CDR3: CASGLVGGLAFF. Here the CDR3 DNA reads TGTGCTAGTGGTTTGGTAGGCGGGCTGGCTTTCTTT.

The chain carries TRBV7-8 and TRBJ1-5; 11 bases are a match to TRBD1. V trimming: 8 bases; J trimming: 7 bases; junction bases outside the gene matches: 16. The CDR3 length is 17 residues. From germline, CDR1 is SGHVS and CDR2 FQNEAQ. The CDR3 coding sequence is TGTGCCAGCGGTCAAGGAGGACAGGGGGCGCAAAGACAGCCCCAGCATTTT. Protein: CASGQGGQGAQRQPQHF.

The J gene is TRBJ2-1, the V gene TRBV30, with a tentative D call TRBD2 (5 bases). This CDR3 has 13 residues. Germline loops: CDR1 GTSNPN, CDR2 SVGIG (reference sequence). Trimming left V 4 bases short and J 0 bases short, with 7 bases between. CDR3 DNA: TGTGCCTGGAACCGGGGCTCCTACAATGAGCAGTTCTTC. Its translation is CAWNRGSYNEQFF.

A remark on this clone: This same CDR3 is encoded by further DNA sequences in the sample. J is TRBJ2-3 and V is TRBV9; 11 positions agree with TRBD2. This CDR3 contains 17 residues. Germline values: CDR1 SGDLS, CDR2 YYNGEE. V lost 2 bases, J lost 3 bases, and 8 bases stayed unmatched. CDR3 protein: CASSVTVSGGATDTQYF. The CDR3 coding sequence is TGTGCCAGCAGCGTGACTGTTAGCGGGGGGGCGACAGATACGCAGTATTTT.

V usage is TRBV28 and J usage is TRBJ2-5, with 7 bases identical to TRBD2. With 3 bases clipped from V and 4 bases from J, the junction kept 5 bases outside the gene matches. Per germline, CDR1 MDHEN and CDR2 SYDVKM. The CDR3 covers 14 residues. The CDR3 region has the DNA TGTGCCAGCAGTTTGTTCCCGGGGGGAGAGACCCAGTACTTC. Translating gives CASSLFPGGETQYF. Using reference TRBV28 and TRBJ2-5 for the parts outside the CDR3, the full variable domain is DVKVTQSSRYLVKRTGEKVFLECVQDMDHENMFWYRQDPGLGLRLIYFSYDVKMKEKGDIPEGYSVSREKKERFSLILESASTNQTSMYLCASSLFPGGETQYFGPGTRLLVL.

This clone appeared once. This chain connects TRBV6-6 to TRBJ2-1, with 7 bases aligning to TRBD1. With V trimmed by 10 bases and J by 9 bases, 9 bases remained unmatched. The CDR3 is 12 amino acids. CDR1 MNHNY and CDR2 SVGAGI come from the germline V gene (reference sequence). The CDR3, as DNA: TGTGCCACCTGGGACAGCCGAGCTGAGCAGTTCTTC. Translated, it gives CATWDSRAEQFF.

The chain links TRBV10-1 to TRBJ2-7, with D perhaps TRBD1 (6 bases). Germline CDR1 WNHNN, CDR2 SYGVQD (reference sequence). The CDR3 has 12 residues. Trimming removed 4 bases from V and 6 bases from J, with 10 bases in between. CDR3 in DNA: TGCGCCAGCAGTGCAGGGGTGGGCGAGCAGTACTTC. The encoded protein is CASSAGVGEQYF.

The rearrangement uses TRBV19 and TRBJ2-2, with D perhaps TRBD1 (5 bases). The CDR3 has 16 residues. V was trimmed by 5 bases and J by 13 bases, leaving 26 bases between them. CDR1 is LNHDA, CDR2 SQIVND, per germline (reference sequence). Here the CDR3 reads CASSYGQGGASIGLFF. The DNA for the CDR3 is TGTGCCAGTAGTTACGGGCAGGGTGGGGCATCGATTGGGCTGTTTTTT.